This TCR beta chain was sequenced during a study of shared clonotypes between healthy human individuals. Study overall: Contributing individuals were a couple of females and three males aged 18 to 49. For every donor, three CD4 naive, three CD4 memory, two CD8 naive and one CD8 memory plates were used.

Repertoires were generated with immunoSEQ multiplex PCR, while TCRdb's copy carries only in-frame clones and drops some. The data show over a million clones, around 95% seen once. There were no recent acute infections or vaccinations among the donors, who were healthy HIV-negative adults. The CDR3 runs 12 residues. Germline V gives CDR1 MNHNS, CDR2 SASEGT. V trimming: 6 bases; J trimming: 5 bases; junction bases outside the gene matches: 3. The gene calls are TRBV6-1 and TRBJ2-7; TRBD1 aligns across 8 bases. The TCR sequence derives from a man aged 30 to 39 in good health. Source material: naive CD4+ T cells sorted from blood. Subset defined: CD45RA+ positively selected. The CDR3 DNA reads TGTGCCAGCAGCGACAGGGGCCACGAGCAGTACTTC. It is translated as CASSDRGHEQYF.